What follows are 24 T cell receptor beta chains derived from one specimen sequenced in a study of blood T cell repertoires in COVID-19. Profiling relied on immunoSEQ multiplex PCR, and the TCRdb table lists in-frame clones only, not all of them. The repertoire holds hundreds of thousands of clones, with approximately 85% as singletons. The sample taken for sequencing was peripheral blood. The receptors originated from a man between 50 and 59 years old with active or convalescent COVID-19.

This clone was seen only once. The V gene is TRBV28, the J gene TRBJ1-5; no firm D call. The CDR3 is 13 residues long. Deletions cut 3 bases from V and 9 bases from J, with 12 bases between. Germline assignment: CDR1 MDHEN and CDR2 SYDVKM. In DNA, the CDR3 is TGTGCCAGCAGTTTGACGGCCCCGGGGCCCCAGCATTTT. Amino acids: CASSLTAPGPQHF.

The CDR3 nucleotides read TGTGCCAGCAGCGCCGGCGGACTAATTTACAATGAGCAGTTCTTC. This gives the protein CASSAGGLIYNEQFF. The J gene is TRBJ2-1, the V gene TRBV9, with D possibly TRBD2 on 6 matching bases. CDR1 and CDR2 from the germline V gene are SGDLS and YYNGEE. This CDR3 has 15 amino acids. V lost 3 bases and J 4 bases, leaving 14 bases between the germline ends.

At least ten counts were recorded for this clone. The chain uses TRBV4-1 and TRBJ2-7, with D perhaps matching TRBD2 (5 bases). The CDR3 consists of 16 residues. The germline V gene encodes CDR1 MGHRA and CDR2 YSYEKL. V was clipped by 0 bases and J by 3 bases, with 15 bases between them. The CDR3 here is CASSQENGVENYEQYF. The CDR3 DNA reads TGCGCCAGCAGCCAAGAGAACGGGGTAGAGAACTACGAGCAGTACTTC.

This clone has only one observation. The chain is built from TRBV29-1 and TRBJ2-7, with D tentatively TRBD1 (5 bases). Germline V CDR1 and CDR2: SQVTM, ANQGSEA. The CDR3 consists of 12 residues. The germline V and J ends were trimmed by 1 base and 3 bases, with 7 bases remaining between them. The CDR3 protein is CSVEGRDYEQYF. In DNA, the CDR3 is TGCAGCGTTGAAGGCAGGGACTACGAGCAGTACTTC.

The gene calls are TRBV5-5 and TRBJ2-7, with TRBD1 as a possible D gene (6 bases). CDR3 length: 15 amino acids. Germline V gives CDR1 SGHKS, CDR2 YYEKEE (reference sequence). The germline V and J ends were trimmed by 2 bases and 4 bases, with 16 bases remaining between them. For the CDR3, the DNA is TGTGCCAGCAGCTTACGTGGGTACAGGGAGTACGAGCAGTACTTC. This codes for CASSLRGYREYEQYF.

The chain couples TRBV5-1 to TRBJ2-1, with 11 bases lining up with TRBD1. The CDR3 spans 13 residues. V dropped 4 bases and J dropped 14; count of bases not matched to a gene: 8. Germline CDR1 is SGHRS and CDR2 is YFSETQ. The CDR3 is CASSQDRGRSKFF. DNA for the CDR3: TGCGCCAGCAGCCAGGACAGGGGGCGCTCAAAGTTCTTC.

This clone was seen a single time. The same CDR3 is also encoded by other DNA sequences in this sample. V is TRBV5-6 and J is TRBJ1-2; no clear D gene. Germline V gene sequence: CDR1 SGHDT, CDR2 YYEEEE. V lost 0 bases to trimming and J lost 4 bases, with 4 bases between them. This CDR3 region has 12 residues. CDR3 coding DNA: TGTGCCAGCAGCTTGGACAGCTATGGCTACACCTTC. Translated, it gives CASSLDSYGYTF.

The DNA of the CDR3 is TGTGCCAGCAGCTTAGATACAGTCCAGGGTGAGCAGTTCTTC. This gives the protein CASSLDTVQGEQFF. The chain recombines TRBV7-9 with TRBJ2-1; maybe TRBD1 (5 bases). This CDR3 region has 14 residues. The germline CDR1 and CDR2 sequences are SEHNR and FQNEAQ (reference sequence). V lost 1 base, J lost 9 bases, and 13 bases lay in between.

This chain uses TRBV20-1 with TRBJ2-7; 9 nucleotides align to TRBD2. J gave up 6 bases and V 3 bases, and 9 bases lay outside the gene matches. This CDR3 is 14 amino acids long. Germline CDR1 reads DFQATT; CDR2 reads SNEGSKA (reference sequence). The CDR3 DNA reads TGCAGTGCTAGTTCTCCCGGACTAGCGTTCGAGCAGTACTTC. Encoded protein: CSASSPGLAFEQYF.

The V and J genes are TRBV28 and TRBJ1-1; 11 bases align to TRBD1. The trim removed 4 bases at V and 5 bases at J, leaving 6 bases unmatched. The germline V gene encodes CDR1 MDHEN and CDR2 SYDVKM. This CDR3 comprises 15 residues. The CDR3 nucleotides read TGTGCCAGCAGTTATGGGACAGGGGGACAGACTGAAGCTTTCTTT. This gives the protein CASSYGTGGQTEAFF.

CDR3 sequence reads: CASSIGASGKGYF. CDR3 sequence (DNA): TGTGCCAGTAGTATAGGGGCTAGCGGGAAGGGGTATTTT. This chain joins TRBV19 and TRBJ2-3; TRBD2 agrees at 9 bases. This CDR3 has 13 residues. Germline V gives CDR1 LNHDA, CDR2 SQIVND (reference sequence). With V trimmed by 1 base and J by 14 bases, 7 bases remained unmatched.

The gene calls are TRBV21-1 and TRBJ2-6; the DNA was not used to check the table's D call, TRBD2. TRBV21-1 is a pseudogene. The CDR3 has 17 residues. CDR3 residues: CASSRRRMCSGANVLTF. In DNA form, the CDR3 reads TGTGCCAGCAGCAGGAGGCGGATGTGCTCTGGGGCCAACGTCCTGACTTTC.

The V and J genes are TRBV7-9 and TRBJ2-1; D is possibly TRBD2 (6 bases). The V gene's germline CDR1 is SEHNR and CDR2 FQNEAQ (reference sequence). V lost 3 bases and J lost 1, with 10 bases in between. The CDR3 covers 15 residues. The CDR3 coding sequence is TGTGCCAGCAGCTTGGGCCGGGGGTCCTACAATGAGCAGTTCTTC. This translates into CASSLGRGSYNEQFF.

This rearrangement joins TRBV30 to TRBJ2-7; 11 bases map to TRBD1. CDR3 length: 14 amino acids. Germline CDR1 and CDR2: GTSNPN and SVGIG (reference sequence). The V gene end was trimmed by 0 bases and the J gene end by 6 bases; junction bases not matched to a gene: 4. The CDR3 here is CAWSVGTGGREQYF. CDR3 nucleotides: TGTGCCTGGAGTGTAGGGACAGGGGGGCGCGAGCAGTACTTC.

CDR3 bases: TGTGCCAGCAGTCACAGGGGGACCACGGCCGGCAATCAGCCCCAGCATTTT. Its translation is CASSHRGTTAGNQPQHF. The V call is TRBV6-6, the J call TRBJ1-5; 8 nucleotides line up with TRBD1. CDR1 and CDR2 (germline): MNHNY, SVGAGI (reference sequence). Trimming cost V 5 bases and J 2 bases; bases outside gene matches: 11. The CDR3 consists of 17 residues.

CDR3 DNA sequence: TGTGCCACCAGTGGTAAAGGGACAGGCTCCTACAATGAGCAGTTCTTC. Translating gives CATSGKGTGSYNEQFF. The V gene is TRBV24-1, the J gene TRBJ2-1; TRBD1 agrees at 8 bases. Germline CDR1 KGHDR, CDR2 SFDVKD. V dropped 5 bases and J dropped 0; count of bases not matched to a gene: 5. The CDR3 is 16 residues long.

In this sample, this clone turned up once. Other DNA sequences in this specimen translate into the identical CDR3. Here the CDR3 reads CASSHLNTEAFF. CDR3 coding DNA: TGTGCCAGTAGTCACTTGAACACTGAAGCTTTCTTT. The chain couples TRBV19 to TRBJ1-1; D is unresolved. Germline V lookup: CDR1 LNHDA, CDR2 SQIVND (reference sequence). Trimming removed 5 bases from V and 0 bases from J, with 4 bases in between. The CDR3 totals 12 residues.

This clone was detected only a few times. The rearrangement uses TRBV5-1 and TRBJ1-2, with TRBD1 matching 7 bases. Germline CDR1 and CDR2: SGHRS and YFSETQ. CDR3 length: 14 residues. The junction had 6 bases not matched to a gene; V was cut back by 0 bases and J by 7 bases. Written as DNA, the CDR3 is TGCGCCAGCAGCTTGGGACAGGGTCCCTTTGGCTACACCTTC. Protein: CASSLGQGPFGYTF.

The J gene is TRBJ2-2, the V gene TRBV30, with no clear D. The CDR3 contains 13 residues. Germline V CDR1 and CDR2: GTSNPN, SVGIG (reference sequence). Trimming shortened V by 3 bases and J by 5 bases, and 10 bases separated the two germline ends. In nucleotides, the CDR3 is TGTGCCTGGAGGTCATCAGGTACCGGGGAGCTGTTTTTT. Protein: CAWRSSGTGELFF.

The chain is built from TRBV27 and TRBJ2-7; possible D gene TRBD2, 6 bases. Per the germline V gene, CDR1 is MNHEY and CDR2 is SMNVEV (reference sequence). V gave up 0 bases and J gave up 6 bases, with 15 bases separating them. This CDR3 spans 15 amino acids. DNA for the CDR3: TGTGCCAGCAGTTTATCGGGTAGCGGAGCCTTCGAGCAGTACTTC. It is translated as CASSLSGSGAFEQYF.

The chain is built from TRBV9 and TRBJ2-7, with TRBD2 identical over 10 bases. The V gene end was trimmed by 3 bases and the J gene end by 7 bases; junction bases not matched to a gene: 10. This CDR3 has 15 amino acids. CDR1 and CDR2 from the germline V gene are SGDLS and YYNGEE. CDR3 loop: CASSAGSGGLNEQYF. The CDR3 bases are TGTGCCAGCAGCGCCGGTAGCGGGGGGCTTAATGAGCAGTACTTC. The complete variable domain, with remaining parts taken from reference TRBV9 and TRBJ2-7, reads DSGVTQTPKHLITATGQRVTLRCSPRSGDLSVYWYQQSLDQGLQFLIQYYNGEERAKGNILERFSAQQFPDLHSELNLSSLELGDSALYFCASSAGSGGLNEQYFGPGTRLTVT.

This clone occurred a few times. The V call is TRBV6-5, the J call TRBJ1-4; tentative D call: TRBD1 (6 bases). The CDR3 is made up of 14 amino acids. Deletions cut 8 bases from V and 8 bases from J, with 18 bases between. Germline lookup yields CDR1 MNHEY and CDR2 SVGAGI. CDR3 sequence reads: CASSPGGPPEKLFF. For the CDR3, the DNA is TGTGCCAGCTCCCCCGGGGGGCCTCCCGAAAAACTGTTTTTT.

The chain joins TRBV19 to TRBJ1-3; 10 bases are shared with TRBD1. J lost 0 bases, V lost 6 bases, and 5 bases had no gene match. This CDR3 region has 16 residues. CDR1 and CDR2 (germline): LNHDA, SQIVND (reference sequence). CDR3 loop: CASSRDRGYSGNTIYF. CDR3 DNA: TGTGCCAGTAGCCGGGACAGGGGATACTCTGGAAACACCATATATTTT.

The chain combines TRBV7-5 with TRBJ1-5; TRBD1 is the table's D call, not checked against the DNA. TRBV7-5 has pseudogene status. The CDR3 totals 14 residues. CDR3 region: CVRSLLQGAQPQHF. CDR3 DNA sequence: TGTGTCAGAAGCTTACTACAGGGTGCTCAGCCCCAGCATTTT.